These 24 T cell receptor beta chains share one sample of origin, sequenced in a study of cytomegalovirus exposure and HLA in healthy donors. Primers included in the PCR were 60 Vbeta and 13 Jbeta primers. Produced via immunoSEQ multiplex PCR; TCRdb's table is partial and in-frame only. This sample has under 300,000 clones, with 70% to 90% found just once. The sample was PBMCs. Every receptor here comes from a woman in her forties in good health and CMV-seropositive.

The genes are TRBV15 and TRBJ2-1; the D gene is possibly TRBD2 (5 bases). Germline V CDR1 and CDR2: LNHNV, YYDKDF (reference sequence). V lost 0 bases and J lost 3, with 9 bases in between. CDR3 length equals 15 residues. The CDR3 reads CATSRDPGSYNEQFF. As DNA, the CDR3 is TGTGCCACCAGCAGAGATCCGGGGAGCTACAATGAGCAGTTCTTC.

The chain joins TRBV4-2 to TRBJ2-7; no firm D call. Trimming took off 4 bases at V and 0 bases at J, with 13 bases between the two ends. The CDR3 runs 15 residues. Germline CDR1 LGHNA, CDR2 YNFKEQ. For the CDR3, the DNA is TGTGCCAGCAGCCCTACAAGTTGGAGCTCCTACGAGCAGTACTTC. Encoded protein: CASSPTSWSSYEQYF.

V is TRBV7-9 and J is TRBJ2-7; the match to TRBD1 covers 11 bases. The CDR3 loop spans 16 amino acids. Germline trimming cut 5 bases from V and 5 bases from J; bases unmatched to any gene: 11. Germline V gene data show CDR1 as SEHNR and CDR2 as FQNEAQ (reference sequence). The chain's CDR3 is CASSPGQGASFDEQYF. The CDR3 nucleotides read TGTGCCAGCAGCCCCGGACAGGGGGCTAGTTTCGACGAGCAGTACTTC.

The rearrangement uses TRBV6-5 and TRBJ2-1; 7 bases are a match to TRBD2. V lost 8 bases to trimming and J lost 10 bases; unmatched junction nucleotides: 11. The length of the CDR3 is 13 residues. Germline lookup yields CDR1 MNHEY and CDR2 SVGAGI. CDR3 sequence: CASASVAGQEQFF. CDR3 nucleotides: TGTGCCAGCGCGTCGGTAGCGGGCCAAGAGCAGTTCTTC.

The chain recombines TRBV14 with TRBJ2-7; D is ambiguous. CDR3 length equals 12 residues. Per germline, CDR1 SGHDN and CDR2 FVKESK. V gave up 3 bases and J gave up 3 bases, with 6 bases separating them. The DNA for the CDR3 is TGTGCCAGCAGCCAGCGGTACTACGAGCAGTACTTC. It translates to CASSQRYYEQYF. Together with reference TRBV14 and TRBJ2-7, the CDR3 gives the full variable domain: EAGVTQFPSHSVIEKGQTVTLRCDPISGHDNLYWYRRVMGKEIKFLLHFVKESKQDESGMPNNRFLAERTGGTYSTLKVQPAELEDSGVYFCASSQRYYEQYFGPGTRLTVT.

The V gene is TRBV12-5, the J gene TRBJ1-1, with 9 bases lining up with TRBD1. V lost 5 bases and J lost 5; bases outside the gene matches: 3. This CDR3 region has 13 residues. Germline lookup yields CDR1 LGHNT and CDR2 FRNRAP. The CDR3 sequence is CASGPDRGTEAFF. In DNA form, the CDR3 reads TGTGCTAGTGGTCCGGACAGGGGAACTGAAGCTTTCTTT.

The chain recombines TRBV13 with TRBJ2-7; 12 bases agree with TRBD1. Germline trimming cut 5 bases from V and 6 bases from J; bases unmatched to any gene: 11. The CDR3 extends over 16 amino acids. CDR1 and CDR2 (germline): PRHDT, FYEKMQ (reference sequence). This CDR3 is CASSVARDRGLPEQYF. The CDR3 bases are TGTGCCAGCAGCGTGGCCCGGGACAGGGGGCTTCCCGAGCAGTACTTC.

The chain links TRBV11-3 to TRBJ2-7, with TRBD2 matching 11 bases. With 0 bases clipped from V and 2 bases from J, the junction kept 3 bases outside the gene matches. Germline V gives CDR1 SGHNT, CDR2 YENEEA. The CDR3 runs 16 residues. For the CDR3, the DNA is TGTGCCAGCAGCTTAGAAGCGGGACTAGCGGCCTACGAGCAGTACTTC. This codes for CASSLEAGLAAYEQYF.

Concerning this clone itself: The junction does not match germline at one end; this may be a read error. The J gene is TRBJ2-6, the V gene TRBV2, with 8 bases lining up with TRBD1. Germline assignment: CDR1 SNHLY and CDR2 FYNNEI. This CDR3 is built from 17 residues. Written as DNA, the CDR3 is TGTGCCAGCAGTGGGGACAGGTCAATCTCTGGGGCCAACGGCCTGACTTTC. As protein: CASSGDRSISGANGLTF.

The V call is TRBV19, the J call TRBJ2-3; 7 nucleotides match TRBD2. V lost 4 bases and J lost 0; bases outside the gene matches: 7. CDR1 and CDR2 from the germline V gene are LNHDA and SQIVND (reference sequence). This CDR3 has 16 residues. This CDR3 is CASSRGGVGSTDTQYF. The CDR3 region has the DNA TGTGCCAGTAGTAGGGGAGGGGTCGGAAGCACAGATACGCAGTATTTT.

The chain uses TRBV5-4 and TRBJ2-5; D might be TRBD2 (6 bases). This CDR3 has 15 residues. The V gene lost 4 bases and the J gene lost 5 bases, with 18 bases spanning the gap. Germline V lookup: CDR1 SGHNT, CDR2 YYREEE (reference sequence). The CDR3 DNA follows: TGTGCCAGCAGCCCTAGCGTCTCAGAAGGGGAGACCCAGTACTTC. Protein: CASSPSVSEGETQYF.

The chain uses TRBV11-3 and TRBJ2-3, with 8 bases aligning to TRBD2. The V and J ends lost 5 bases and 2 bases, in that order; junction bases with no gene match: 9. CDR1 SGHNT and CDR2 YENEEA come from the germline V gene. The length of the CDR3 is 16 residues. The CDR3 coding sequence is TGTGCCAGCAGCGCGGCCGGGACTAGGGTCACAGATACGCAGTATTTT. The encoded protein is CASSAAGTRVTDTQYF.

The chain combines TRBV4-1 with TRBJ1-2; TRBD1 matches 8 bases. The CDR3 is 15 residues long. The V gene end was trimmed by 4 bases and the J gene end by 7 bases; junction bases not matched to a gene: 11. Germline loops: CDR1 MGHRA, CDR2 YSYEKL. The DNA of the CDR3 is TGCGCCAGCAGCCTGGACAGGGATTTTTCGGCTGGCTACACCTTC. This codes for CASSLDRDFSAGYTF.

This clone was found once. The genes are TRBV5-4 and TRBJ2-7; the match to TRBD2 covers 10 bases. Germline assignment: CDR1 SGHNT and CDR2 YYREEE (reference sequence). V lost 4 bases and J lost 2; bases outside the gene matches: 6. This CDR3 spans 15 amino acids. CDR3 bases: TGTGCCAGCAGCCCCCCCGGGACTAGCGCCTACGAGCAGTACTTC. This translates into CASSPPGTSAYEQYF.

The chain joins TRBV18 to TRBJ2-5; 11 bases are a match to TRBD2. This CDR3 region has 17 residues. Germline V CDR1 and CDR2: KGHSH, LQKENI. Trimming at V came to 1 base and at J to 3 bases, leaving 7 bases not matched to a gene. The CDR3 sequence is CASSPLSSGLAEETQYF. The CDR3 DNA reads as TGTGCCAGCTCACCACTTTCCTCGGGACTAGCGGAAGAGACCCAGTACTTC.

This chain uses TRBV5-6 with TRBJ1-3; no reliable D call. The CDR3 runs to 13 residues. CDR1 and CDR2 (germline): SGHDT, YYEEEE. The V end lost 4 bases, the J end lost 0 bases, and 5 bases lay between the germline ends. The DNA for the CDR3 is TGTGCCAGCAGCCTCCCCTCTGGAAACACCATATATTTT. Its protein is CASSLPSGNTIYF.

V gene TRBV7-9 combines with J gene TRBJ2-7; 8 bases match TRBD1. The CDR3 sequence is 17 residues long. V lost 1 base and J lost 7; bases outside the gene matches: 15. Germline CDR1 SEHNR, CDR2 FQNEAQ (reference sequence). CDR3 in amino acids: CASSLEGSRTGMGEQYF. Written as DNA, the CDR3 is TGTGCCAGCAGCTTAGAGGGGTCTCGGACAGGGATGGGTGAGCAGTACTTC.

The chain carries TRBV27 and TRBJ1-1; D gene unclear. V was clipped by 6 bases and J by 6 bases, with 14 bases between them. CDR1 is MNHEY, CDR2 SMNVEV, per germline (reference sequence). CDR3 size: 13 residues. CDR3 loop: CASRVTRSSEAFF. The CDR3 DNA reads TGTGCCAGCAGGGTTACCCGTAGCTCTGAAGCTTTCTTT.

V and J are TRBV6-4 and TRBJ2-2, with D perhaps matching TRBD1 or TRBD2 (5 bases each). This CDR3 comprises 14 residues. Trimming pared 4 bases from V and 4 bases from J, leaving 10 bases between. Germline CDR1 and CDR2: MRHNA and SNTAGT. The chain's CDR3 is CASSASGSTGELFF. CDR3 nucleotides: TGTGCCAGCAGTGCCTCAGGGAGCACCGGGGAGCTGTTTTTT.

The genes are TRBV5-6 and TRBJ2-3, with 13 bases that match TRBD2. Per the germline V gene, CDR1 is SGHDT and CDR2 is YYEEEE. The CDR3 runs to 16 residues. Trimming removed 4 bases from V and 2 bases from J; junction bases left unmatched: 4. DNA of the CDR3: TGTGCCAGCAGCCTGGGACTAGCGGGATCCACAGATACGCAGTATTTT. Encoded protein: CASSLGLAGSTDTQYF.

The V and J genes are TRBV9 and TRBJ2-7; maybe TRBD2 (6 bases). Deletions cut 4 bases from V and 1 base from J, with 12 bases between. CDR3 length: 14 amino acids. Germline V gene sequence: CDR1 SGDLS, CDR2 YYNGEE. Here the CDR3 DNA reads TGTGCCAGCAGCCGGGACTCAGGATCCTACGAGCAGTACTTC. Translating it yields CASSRDSGSYEQYF.

The chain recombines TRBV7-9 with TRBJ2-7, with D unresolved. In germline, CDR1 is SEHNR, CDR2 FQNEAQ (reference sequence). CDR3 length: 14 amino acids. V lost 5 bases and J 3 bases, leaving 14 bases between the germline ends. CDR3 sequence: CASSASQKRYEQYF. The CDR3 coding sequence is TGTGCCAGCAGCGCCTCGCAAAAGCGCTACGAGCAGTACTTC.

The V and J genes are TRBV4-3 and TRBJ1-1; D is possibly TRBD1 (6 bases). Trimming cost V 1 base and J 5 bases, with 20 bases left between them. Germline assignment: CDR1 LGHNA and CDR2 YSLEER. CDR3 length: 17 residues. CDR3: CASSQAHLETGRTEAFF. The CDR3 region has the DNA TGCGCCAGCAGCCAAGCCCACCTTGAGACAGGAAGGACTGAAGCTTTCTTT.

The gene calls are TRBV11-3 and TRBJ1-2; D is perhaps TRBD1 (5 bases). V dropped 5 bases and J dropped 4 bases, with 11 bases sitting between them. This CDR3 spans 13 amino acids. Germline V gene sequence: CDR1 SGHNT, CDR2 YENEEA. The CDR3 here is CASSHRQFYGYTF. The DNA of the CDR3 is TGTGCCAGCAGCCATCGACAGTTCTATGGCTACACCTTC.